This T cell receptor (beta chain) comes out of a study of cytomegalovirus exposure and HLA in healthy donors. Vbeta (60) and Jbeta (13) primers were used in the PCR. Sequencing was performed with immunoSEQ multiplex PCR; in TCRdb, only in-frame clones are kept and a portion is missing. The sample shows around 170,000 clones, 65% to 75% of them seen only once. Germline assignment: CDR1 SGHRS and CDR2 YFSETQ. The CDR3 runs 14 residues. V shed 3 bases, J shed 4 bases, and the junction held 2 bases outside the gene matches. In regard to this clone: Antigen specificity is unknown.

Study-level points and caveats: TRBV6-2, TRBV6-3 and some other V segments were unresolvable in 87-base-pair reads.

The sample comprised PBMCs. The TCR comes from a girl aged 10 to 17 in good health and CMV-seronegative. This chain joins TRBV5-1 and TRBJ1-1, with 11 bases that match TRBD1. The CDR3 is CASSWTGGLTEAFF. CDR3 coding DNA: TGCGCCAGCAGCTGGACAGGGGGCCTCACTGAAGCTTTCTTT. The complete variable domain, with remaining parts taken from reference TRBV5-1 and TRBJ1-1, reads KAGVTQTPRYLIKTRGQQVTLSCSPISGHRSVSWYQQTPGQGLQFLFEYFSETQRNKGNFPGRFSGRQFSNSRSEMNVSTLELGDSALYLCASSWTGGLTEAFFGQGTRLTVV.